Below are 7 T cell receptor beta chains sequenced from a single sample in a study of post-analysis software for immune sequencing data. Whole-study findings and limits: When patients were compared with controls, a handful of TRBV segments were more frequent, TRBV5-6, TRBV5-1 and TRBV20-1 among them.

Unique-molecular-identifier-tagged TCR beta cDNA libraries were used. TCRdb analysed the PCR reads with MiXCR anew, one entry per CDR3 protein. This table has approximately 350,000 distinct CDR3 sequences, 30% to 45% appearing once. No antigen has been assigned to these receptors. The material sequenced was blood. The receptors shown here come from a girl aged 10 to 17 with multiple sclerosis.

This sequence joins TRBV7-3 and TRBJ2-4; 7 bases are a match to TRBD2. The J call could be wrong; TRBJ2-7 is a better fit for the DNA end. This CDR3 region has 13 residues. Germline CDR1 is SGHTA and CDR2 is FQGTGA. In nucleotides, the CDR3 is TGTGCCAGCAGCCAAACTAGCGTTGGCGAGCAGTACTTC. Translated: CASSQTSVGEQYF.

The chain employs TRBV5-6 and TRBJ2-7; 10 nucleotides align to TRBD1. CDR3 length: 15 residues. The germline V gene encodes CDR1 SGHDT and CDR2 YYEEEE. With V trimmed by 4 bases and J by 1 base, 5 bases remained unmatched. The CDR3 DNA reads TGTGCCAGCAGCGGCCGGGACAGGGGATCCTACGAGCAGTACTTC. It specifies CASSGRDRGSYEQYF.

In its sample, this clonotype was seen a few times. The chain employs TRBV15 and TRBJ1-5, with D possibly TRBD1 on 5 matching bases. CDR1 is LNHNV, CDR2 YYDKDF, per germline (reference sequence). V lost 6 bases and J lost 6, with 15 bases in between. CDR3 length equals 14 residues. The chain's CDR3 is CATREGWLGQPQHF. In DNA form, the CDR3 reads TGTGCCACCAGAGAGGGGTGGTTGGGTCAGCCCCAGCATTTT. The whole variable domain, filled in from reference TRBV15 and TRBJ1-5, reads DAMVIQNPRYQVTQFGKPVTLSCSQTLNHNVMYWYQQKSSQAPKLLFHYYDKDFNNEADTPDNFQSRRPNTSFCFLDIRSPGLGDTAMYLCATREGWLGQPQHFGDGTRLSIL.

This clonotype was counted a few times. The J gene is TRBJ2-1, the V gene TRBV12-3 or TRBV12-4; the match to TRBD1 covers 9 bases. The J segment lost 2 bases and the V segment lost 5 bases, leaving 4 bases of the junction unmatched. CDR3 length equals 15 residues. CDR3 protein: CASSTGTGTYNEQFF. The DNA of the CDR3 is TGTGCCAGCAGTACCGGGACAGGGACCTACAATGAGCAGTTCTTC.

The CDR3 nucleotides read TGTGCCAGCAGTCCACAGGCGGGAAGCCAGTCCGATACGCAGTATTTT. Translating gives CASSPQAGSQSDTQYF. The rearrangement joins TRBV12-3 or TRBV12-4 to TRBJ2-3; perhaps TRBD2 as D (6 bases). This CDR3 contains 16 residues. Trimming pared 5 bases from V and 6 bases from J, leaving 21 bases between.

Note on this clonotype: At one boundary the junction diverges from the germline segment, which might be a read error. This chain connects TRBV20-1 to TRBJ1-1, with a possible D match to TRBD1 (6 bases). The germline gives CDR1 DFQATT, CDR2 SNEGSKA (reference sequence). This CDR3 region has 13 residues. The CDR3 here is CSASQGRDTEAFF. Written as DNA, the CDR3 is TGCAGTGCTAGTCAGGGGCGGGACACTGAGGCTTTCTTT.

This clonotype showed up just a few times. This chain connects TRBV12-3 or TRBV12-4 to TRBJ2-7, with 8 bases lining up with TRBD1. The CDR3 length is 15 residues. V lost 4 bases to trimming and J lost 3 bases; unmatched junction nucleotides: 8. The DNA of the CDR3 is TGTGCCAGCAGTTCCCCGGACAGGGCCCACTACGAGCAGTACTTC. Translation: CASSSPDRAHYEQYF.